This entry lists 30 T cell receptor beta chains sequenced from one sample in a study of shared clonotypes between healthy human individuals. Naivety among CD8 cells was defined by CD45RO negativity and positive CCR7 selection, thereby excluding terminally differentiated effector memory CD45RA+ cells. Profiling relied on immunoSEQ multiplex PCR, and the TCRdb table lists in-frame clones only, not all of them. The repertoire includes some 2.1 million clones, over 85% of them detected once, and roughly 1% sits in the top ten. Material: naive CD8+ T cells sorted from blood. The receptors come from a man younger than 35 in good health.

The chain couples TRBV27 to TRBJ1-2; TRBD1 agrees at 10 bases. Per the germline V gene, CDR1 is MNHEY and CDR2 is SMNVEV (reference sequence). The junction had 9 bases not matched to a gene; V was cut back by 5 bases and J by 6 bases. The CDR3 has 15 amino acids. The CDR3 bases are TGTGCCAGCAGTCTGGGAGGACAGGGGGTTCATGGCTACACCTTC. This encodes CASSLGGQGVHGYTF.

V gene TRBV28 combines with J gene TRBJ1-1; no definite D call. V was cut by 6 bases and J by 5 bases, with 13 bases left in between. Germline-derived CDR1 and CDR2 are MDHEN and SYDVKM. The CDR3 covers 13 residues. The CDR3: CASRMSLGTEAFF. As DNA, the CDR3 is TGTGCCAGCAGAATGTCCCTAGGGACTGAAGCTTTCTTT.

This chain joins TRBV5-4 and TRBJ2-1, with 10 positions matching TRBD2. J was trimmed by 4 bases and V by 4 bases; bases with no gene match: 14. CDR1 SGHNT and CDR2 YYREEE come from the germline V gene (reference sequence). The CDR3 runs 18 residues. The chain's CDR3 is CASSRGLAVQPPYNEQFF. CDR3 bases: TGTGCCAGCAGCCGCGGACTAGCGGTACAACCCCCGTACAATGAGCAGTTCTTC.

The chain is built from TRBV4-1 and TRBJ2-7; D possibly corresponds to TRBD1 (5 bases). The V and J ends lost 1 base and 6 bases respectively, with 10 bases between them. CDR3 size: 13 residues. CDR1 MGHRA and CDR2 YSYEKL come from the germline V gene. CDR3 sequence reads: CASSQAQGGEQYF. CDR3 in DNA: TGCGCCAGCAGCCAAGCCCAGGGTGGCGAGCAGTACTTC.

A remark on this clone: The sample carries other DNA sequences with the same CDR3. The chain couples TRBV11-2 to TRBJ2-7, with a weak D call TRBD1 (5 bases). The CDR3 runs to 12 residues. V lost 5 bases, J lost 3 bases, and 8 bases lay in between. Germline V gene sequence: CDR1 SGHAT, CDR2 FQNNGV. CDR3 protein: CASSHDSYEQYF. The DNA for the CDR3 is TGTGCCAGCAGCCACGACAGCTACGAGCAGTACTTC.

The chain recombines TRBV7-9 with TRBJ1-2; D gene ambiguous. V was pared by 5 bases and J by 4 bases, with 11 bases between. This CDR3 region has 13 residues. Germline V CDR1 and CDR2: SEHNR, FQNEAQ (reference sequence). CDR3 amino acids: CASSPPDFYGYTF. CDR3 nucleotide sequence: TGTGCCAGCAGCCCCCCGGACTTCTATGGCTACACCTTC.

To note about this clone: Other DNA sequences in this specimen translate into the identical CDR3. This chain uses TRBV7-9 with TRBJ2-7; the D gene is possibly TRBD2 (5 bases). Per germline, CDR1 SEHNR and CDR2 FQNEAQ (reference sequence). This CDR3 is built from 14 residues. V lost 5 bases and J 0 bases, leaving 11 bases between the germline ends. In nucleotides, the CDR3 is TGTGCCAGCAGCCCCACCAGCGGCTCCTACGAGCAGTACTTC. Amino acids: CASSPTSGSYEQYF.

The rearrangement joins TRBV7-6 to TRBJ2-3; D is undetermined. Germline CDR1 and CDR2: SGHVS and FNYEAQ. V was shortened by 5 bases and J by 2 bases, with 8 bases between the two germline ends. The CDR3 runs to 13 residues. CDR3: CASSPDYTDTQYF. The CDR3 bases are TGTGCCAGCAGCCCCGATTACACAGATACGCAGTATTTT. The full variable domain, its missing parts supplied by reference TRBV7-6 and TRBJ2-3, is GAGVSQSPRYKVTKRGQDVALRCDPISGHVSLYWYRQALGQGPEFLTYFNYEAQQDKSGLPNDRFSAERPEGSISTLTIQRTEQRDSAMYRCASSPDYTDTQYFGPGTRLTVL.

The chain employs TRBV30 and TRBJ2-7; maybe TRBD1 (6 bases). Deletions cut 0 bases from V and 6 bases from J, with 12 bases between. This CDR3 has 13 residues. The germline CDR1 and CDR2 sequences are GTSNPN and SVGIG (reference sequence). The CDR3 loop reads CAWSVDPQGEQYF. CDR3 DNA: TGTGCCTGGAGTGTAGACCCACAGGGCGAGCAGTACTTC.

The chain is built from TRBV28 and TRBJ1-6, with 9 nucleotides matching TRBD1. V was clipped by 8 bases and J by 7 bases; unmatched bases: 3. Per the germline V gene, CDR1 is MDHEN and CDR2 is SYDVKM. This CDR3 has 13 amino acids. In nucleotides, the CDR3 is TGTGCCAGCCGGGACAGGGCCAATTCACCCCTCCACTTT. Translation: CASRDRANSPLHF.

V usage is TRBV6-1 and J usage is TRBJ1-1, with a weak D call TRBD1 (5 bases). This CDR3 has 15 residues. Deletions cut 2 bases from V and 10 bases from J, with 20 bases between. Germline-derived CDR1 and CDR2 are MNHNS and SASEGT. The CDR3 sequence: CASSEIWTGELGAFF. In nucleotides, the CDR3 is TGTGCCAGCAGTGAAATATGGACGGGGGAACTAGGAGCTTTCTTT.

The V gene is TRBV6-4, the J gene TRBJ2-2, with D unclear. Trimming cost V 0 bases and J 4 bases, with 3 bases left between them. This CDR3 contains 13 residues. Germline-derived CDR1 and CDR2 are MRHNA and SNTAGT. CDR3 sequence: CASSDSITGELFF. As DNA, the CDR3 is TGTGCCAGCAGTGACTCAATCACCGGGGAGCTGTTTTTT.

The chain joins TRBV4-3 to TRBJ2-3; D is undetermined. The CDR3 runs to 17 residues. V dropped 0 bases and J dropped 2 bases, with 15 bases sitting between them. The germline V gene encodes CDR1 LGHNA and CDR2 YSLEER. The CDR3 loop is CASSQDRSGWVTDTQYF. Written as DNA, the CDR3 is TGCGCCAGCAGCCAAGACAGGTCGGGTTGGGTCACAGATACGCAGTATTTT.

J is TRBJ2-2 and V is TRBV5-1; D not resolved. The V gene lost 6 bases and the J gene lost 6 bases, with 6 bases spanning the gap. The CDR3 loop spans 11 amino acids. Germline CDR1 and CDR2: SGHRS and YFSETQ. The CDR3 nucleotides are TGCGCCAGCACCTCCTCCGGGGAGCTGTTTTTT. Translated: CASTSSGELFF.

The sample holds a few counts of this clone. Other DNA sequences of this sample code for an identical CDR3. The chain links TRBV13 to TRBJ2-7; 7 bases are shared with TRBD2. Losses at the gene ends were 0 bases for V and 2 bases for J; bases not matched to a gene: 1. Germline CDR1 PRHDT, CDR2 FYEKMQ (reference sequence). The CDR3 length is 14 residues. Here the CDR3 reads CASSLGLAAYEQYF. The CDR3 DNA sequence: TGTGCCAGCAGCTTAGGGCTAGCGGCCTACGAGCAGTACTTC.

V is TRBV28 and J is TRBJ1-4; 10 positions agree with TRBD1. The CDR3 totals 15 residues. Germline lookup yields CDR1 MDHEN and CDR2 SYDVKM. V lost 5 bases to trimming and J lost 6 bases; unmatched junction nucleotides: 6. The CDR3 loop reads CASSPLDRGYEKLFF. The DNA of the CDR3 is TGTGCCAGCAGTCCATTGGACAGGGGGTATGAAAAACTGTTTTTT.

The chain recombines TRBV5-4 with TRBJ1-4; D uncertain. V was pared by 0 bases and J by 8 bases, with 14 bases between. The CDR3 sequence is 15 residues long. Germline CDR1 SGHNT, CDR2 YYREEE (reference sequence). The CDR3 sequence is CASSLAAGQGEKLFF. In DNA form, the CDR3 reads TGTGCCAGCAGCTTGGCCGCGGGCCAAGGGGAAAAACTGTTTTTT.

V and J are TRBV5-4 and TRBJ1-1; no reliable D call. V dropped 0 bases and J dropped 1 base, with 10 bases sitting between them. There are 15 residues in the CDR3. In germline, CDR1 is SGHNT, CDR2 YYREEE (reference sequence). The CDR3 protein is CASSLEQPTNTEAFF. The CDR3 DNA reads as TGTGCCAGCAGCTTGGAACAGCCTACGAACACTGAAGCTTTCTTT.

The chain has TRBV4-1 and TRBJ1-3; D unclear. Germline CDR1 reads MGHRA; CDR2 reads YSYEKL. V shed 0 bases and J shed 0 bases, with 6 bases lying between them. The CDR3 is 15 residues long. For the CDR3, the DNA is TGCGCCAGCAGCCAAGATGAGAGCTCTGGAAACACCATATATTTT. Translation gives CASSQDESSGNTIYF.

A remark on this clone: In the same sample, other DNA sequences code for this CDR3. The rearrangement links TRBV5-1 to TRBJ2-5; 9 positions agree with TRBD1. V shed 4 bases and J 5 bases; nucleotides not matched to a gene: 6. Germline V gene data show CDR1 as SGHRS and CDR2 as YFSETQ. This CDR3 region has 14 residues. CDR3 sequence (DNA): TGCGCCAGCAGCCTGGACAGGGGCCGGGAGACCCAGTACTTC. It codes for CASSLDRGRETQYF.

The chain is built from TRBV30 and TRBJ2-3, with 8 bases aligning to TRBD2. The CDR3 is 14 residues long. The J segment lost 3 bases and the V segment lost 2 bases, leaving 4 bases of the junction unmatched. Germline CDR1 and CDR2: GTSNPN and SVGIG (reference sequence). The DNA for the CDR3 is TGTGCCTGGAGTACCGGGGGGGTAACAGATACGCAGTATTTT. Protein: CAWSTGGVTDTQYF.

CDR3 nucleotides: TGTGCCAGCAGCTTGTGGGGTAGCGGGGGCCCAGATACGCAGTATTTT. Translation gives CASSLWGSGGPDTQYF. The V gene is TRBV5-4, the J gene TRBJ2-3; 9 bases are a match to TRBD2. The CDR3 covers 16 residues. Germline CDR1 reads SGHNT; CDR2 reads YYREEE (reference sequence). J was trimmed by 4 bases and V by 1 base; bases with no gene match: 7.

DNA of the CDR3: TGCGCCAGCAGCCAAGATCCGACAGTCAACTATGGCTACACCTTC. Its protein is CASSQDPTVNYGYTF. The chain is built from TRBV4-1 and TRBJ1-2, with D possibly matching TRBD1 (5 bases). Germline lookup yields CDR1 MGHRA and CDR2 YSYEKL. Trimming pared 0 bases from V and 2 bases from J, leaving 10 bases between. The CDR3 is made up of 15 amino acids.

Concerning this clone: Additional DNA sequences in this sample encode the identical CDR3. The genes are TRBV7-9 and TRBJ2-3; TRBD2 might be the D (5 bases). V lost 0 bases and J 4 bases, leaving 5 bases between the germline ends. The CDR3 is 13 residues long. Germline CDR1 reads SEHNR; CDR2 reads FQNEAQ (reference sequence). The CDR3 loop reads CASSLASADTQYF. The CDR3 coding sequence is TGTGCCAGCAGCTTAGCTAGCGCAGATACGCAGTATTTT.

The sample holds one count of this clone. The chain couples TRBV4-3 to TRBJ2-1; weak D call: TRBD2 (6 bases). This CDR3 is 13 amino acids long. Trimming cost V 0 bases and J 16 bases, with 16 bases left between them. Germline V lookup: CDR1 LGHNA, CDR2 YSLEER. The CDR3 nucleotides are TGCGCCAGCAGCCAAGATGGGGACTCACTCCGCTTCTTC. Translation: CASSQDGDSLRFF.

This chain connects TRBV9 to TRBJ1-1, with 7 bases that match TRBD1. J lost 7 bases, V lost 1 base, and 4 bases had no gene match. Germline CDR1 SGDLS, CDR2 YYNGEE. CDR3 size: 13 residues. The CDR3: CASSVSGQNEAFF. CDR3 nucleotide sequence: TGTGCCAGCAGCGTATCGGGACAGAATGAAGCTTTCTTT.

Worth noting for this clone: Different DNA sequences within this sample yield the same CDR3. The DNA for the CDR3 is TGCGCCAGCAGCCAAGTCGGAGGGGGCACTGAAGCTTTCTTT. Its translation: CASSQVGGGTEAFF. This chain uses TRBV4-3 with TRBJ1-1; a possible D gene is TRBD1 (6 bases). Looked up from germline, CDR1 is LGHNA and CDR2 is YSLEER. Trimming pared 1 base from V and 4 bases from J, leaving 10 bases between. The CDR3 spans 14 residues.

The chain couples TRBV5-4 to TRBJ1-1; perhaps TRBD1 as D (5 bases). The CDR3 covers 13 residues. Germline CDR1 reads SGHNT; CDR2 reads YYREEE (reference sequence). The V and J ends lost 2 bases and 10 bases respectively, with 15 bases between them. The CDR3 nucleotides are TGTGCCAGCAGCTTAGGGACCAATGGCGTAGCTTTCTTT. Residues: CASSLGTNGVAFF.

This rearrangement joins TRBV10-2 to TRBJ2-7, with TRBD2 as a possible D gene (6 bases). This CDR3 is built from 13 residues. Trimming cost V 10 bases and J 0 bases, with 13 bases left between them. CDR1 and CDR2 (germline): WSHSY, SAAADI. CDR3 sequence reads: CATRDLPSYEQYF. In nucleotides, the CDR3 is TGCGCCACCCGGGACTTGCCCTCCTACGAGCAGTACTTC.

This clone has only one observation. The sample carries other DNA sequences with the same CDR3. This chain connects TRBV7-9 to TRBJ2-5; no firm D call. V lost 8 bases and J 5 bases, leaving 15 bases between the germline ends. This CDR3 contains 13 residues. Germline V gene sequence: CDR1 SEHNR, CDR2 FQNEAQ (reference sequence). CDR3 coding DNA: TGTGCCAGCTCCCCCGGAGTCGGCGAGACCCAGTACTTC. Translated, it gives CASSPGVGETQYF.